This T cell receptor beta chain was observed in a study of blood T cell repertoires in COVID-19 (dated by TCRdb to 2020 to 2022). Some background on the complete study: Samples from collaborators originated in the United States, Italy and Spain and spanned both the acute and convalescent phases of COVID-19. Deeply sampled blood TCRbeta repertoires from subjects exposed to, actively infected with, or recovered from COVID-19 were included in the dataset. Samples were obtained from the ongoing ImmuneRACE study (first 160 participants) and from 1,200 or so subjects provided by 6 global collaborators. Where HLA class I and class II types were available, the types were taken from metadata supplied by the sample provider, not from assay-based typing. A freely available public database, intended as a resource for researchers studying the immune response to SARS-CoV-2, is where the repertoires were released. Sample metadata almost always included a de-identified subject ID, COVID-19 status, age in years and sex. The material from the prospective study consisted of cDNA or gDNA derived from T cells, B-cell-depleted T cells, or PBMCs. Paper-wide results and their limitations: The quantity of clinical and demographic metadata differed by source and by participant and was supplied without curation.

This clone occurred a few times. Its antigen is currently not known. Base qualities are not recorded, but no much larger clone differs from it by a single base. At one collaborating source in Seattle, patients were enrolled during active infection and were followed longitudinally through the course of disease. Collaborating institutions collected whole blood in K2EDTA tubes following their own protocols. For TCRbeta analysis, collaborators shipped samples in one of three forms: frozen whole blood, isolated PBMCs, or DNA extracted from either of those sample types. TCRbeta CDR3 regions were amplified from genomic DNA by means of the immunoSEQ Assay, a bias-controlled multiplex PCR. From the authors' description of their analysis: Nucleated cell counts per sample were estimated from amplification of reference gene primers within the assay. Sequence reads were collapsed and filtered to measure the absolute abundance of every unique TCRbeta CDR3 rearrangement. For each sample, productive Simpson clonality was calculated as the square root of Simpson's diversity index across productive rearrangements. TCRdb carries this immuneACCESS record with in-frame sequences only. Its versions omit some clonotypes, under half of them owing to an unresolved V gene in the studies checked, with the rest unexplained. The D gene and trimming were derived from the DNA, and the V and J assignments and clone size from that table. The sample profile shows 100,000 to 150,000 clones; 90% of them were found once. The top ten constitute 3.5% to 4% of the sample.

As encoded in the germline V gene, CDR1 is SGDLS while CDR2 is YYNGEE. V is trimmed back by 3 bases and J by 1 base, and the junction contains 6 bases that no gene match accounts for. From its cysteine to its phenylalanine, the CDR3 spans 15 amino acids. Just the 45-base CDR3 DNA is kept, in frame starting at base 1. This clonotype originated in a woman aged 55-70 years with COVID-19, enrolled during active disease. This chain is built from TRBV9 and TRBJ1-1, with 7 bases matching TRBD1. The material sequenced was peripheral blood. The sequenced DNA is TGTGCCAGCAGCGAACCGACAGGGACGAACACTGAAGCTTTCTTT. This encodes CASSEPTGTNTEAFF.